A selection of T cell receptor beta chains follows, all from one sample in a study of blood T cells in healthy people across ages. MiXCR, run by TCRdb on the 5' RACE reads, gives a single entry per CDR3 protein. This sample has hundreds of thousands of distinct CDR3 sequences, with around 27% found just once. The data were also submitted as part of a second study, on T cells of mothers and their children.

The sequencing sample was made of blood. The source is a boy younger than 10 in good health. The CDR3 runs from the conserved cysteine through the conserved F or W. Fields, in order: CDR3 protein, CDR3 DNA, J gene, clone size, V gene, CDR3 length, D gene. A D gene is named only where the DNA matches it firmly. Size is omitted from some rows. Given values are once, few, many or a class for expanded clones.

CASSQKGVANTGELFF TGTGCCAGCAGTCAAAAGGGGGTAGCGAACACCGGGGAGCTGTTTTTT TRBJ2-2 NA TRBV6-1 16 NA
CATSRDTNTGELFF TGTGCCACCTCAAGGGACACAAACACCGGGGAGCTGTTTTTT TRBJ2-2 few TRBV5-6 14 NA
CSAKTGGFGYTF TGCAGTGCTAAGACAGGGGGCTTTGGCTACACCTTC TRBJ1-2 NA TRBV20-1 12 TRBD1
CSARAPRTSYGYTF TGCAGTGCTAGAGCTCCGAGGACTAGCTATGGCTACACCTTC TRBJ1-2 few TRBV20-1 14 NA
CASSLGQFSTDTQYF TGTGCCAGCAGCCTGGGACAGTTTAGCACAGATACGCAGTATTTT TRBJ2-3 NA TRBV7-8 15 TRBD1
CASSIAGTSDYEQYF TGTGCCAGTAGTATAGCCGGGACTAGCGACTACGAGCAGTACTTC TRBJ2-7 NA TRBV19 15 TRBD2
CASSVGTAGNTIYF TGTGCCAGCAGCGTTGGGACGGCTGGAAACACCATATATTTT TRBJ1-3 few TRBV7-9 14 NA
CASSTGSETQYF TGTGCCAGCAGTACAGGGTCAGAGACCCAGTACTTC TRBJ2-5 NA TRBV12-3/TRBV12-4 12 NA
CASGERGSQETQYF TGTGCCAGTGGCGAGCGGGGGAGTCAAGAGACCCAGTACTTC TRBJ2-5 NA TRBV19 14 TRBD2
CASSFRNPNQETQYF TGCGCCAGCAGCTTCCGAAACCCTAACCAAGAGACCCAGTACTTC TRBJ2-5 NA TRBV5-1 15 NA
CASSEISGNSGNTIYF TGTGCCAGCAGTGAGATCTCCGGAAACTCTGGAAACACCATATATTTT TRBJ1-3 NA TRBV6-1 16 NA
CASSPYWAGYNEQFF TGTGCCAGCAGCCCTTATTGGGCCGGCTACAATGAGCAGTTCTTC TRBJ2-1 NA TRBV9 15 NA
CASSSSLEQYF TGTGCCAGCAGCTCATCCCTCGAGCAGTACTTC TRBJ2-7 NA TRBV3-1 11 NA
CAWSVWGSGRTDTQYF TGTGCCTGGAGTGTATGGGGAAGTGGGAGAACAGATACGCAGTATTTT TRBJ2-3 NA TRBV30 16 NA
CASSPPLLQETQYF TGTGCCAGCTCACCACCGCTACTCCAAGAGACCCAGTACTTC TRBJ2-5 few TRBV18 14 NA
CASSPMGHSYGYTF TGTGCCAGCAGTCCAATGGGACACTCCTATGGCTACACCTTC TRBJ1-2 NA TRBV27 14 NA
CASSPGHRQPQHF TGTGCCAGCAGTCCCGGACACCGTCAGCCCCAGCATTTT TRBJ1-5 NA TRBV12-3/TRBV12-4 13 NA
CAWSWGSRTLYGYTF TGTGCCTGGAGTTGGGGCAGCCGCACTTTATATGGCTACACCTTC TRBJ1-2 few TRBV30 15 NA
CASSSTAGGGTDTQYF TGTGCCAGCAGCTCTACAGCGGGGGGAGGGACAGATACGCAGTATTTT TRBJ2-3 NA TRBV7-3 16 TRBD2
CASSYLSGPYNEQFF TGTGCCAGCAGCTATCTTAGCGGGCCCTACAATGAGCAGTTCTTC TRBJ2-1 NA TRBV14 15 TRBD2
CASSQDSGPSSDTQYF TGCGCCAGCAGCCAAGATTCGGGACCTAGCTCAGATACGCAGTATTTT TRBJ2-3 few TRBV4-3 16 NA
CASSSASGGAYEQYF TGTGCCAGCAGCTCAGCTAGCGGGGGGGCCTACGAGCAGTACTTC TRBJ2-7 many TRBV3-1 15 TRBD2
CAIGASGYNEQFF TGTGCCATCGGGGCTAGCGGCTACAATGAGCAGTTCTTC TRBJ2-1 NA TRBV10-3 13 TRBD2
CASSQRTGGYKETQYF TGCGCCAGCAGCCAAAGGACAGGGGGCTACAAAGAGACCCAGTACTTC TRBJ2-5 NA TRBV4-1 16 TRBD1
CASSTPGTGGMANEKLFF TGCGCCAGCAGCACACCCGGGACAGGGGGAATGGCTAATGAAAAACTGTTTTTT TRBJ1-4 NA TRBV5-1 18 TRBD1
CASSTRQGANEKLFF TGTGCCAGCAGTACTCGACAGGGCGCTAATGAAAAACTGTTTTTT TRBJ1-4 many TRBV6-5 15 TRBD1
CASSTPPYSGANVLTF TGTGCCAGCAGCACTCCCCCCTACTCTGGGGCCAACGTCCTGACTTTC TRBJ2-6 few TRBV11-2 16 NA
CSARAPGGGSPLHF TGCAGTGCTAGAGCCCCAGGGGGCGGTTCACCCCTCCACTTT TRBJ1-6 few TRBV20-1 14 TRBD1
CSARDWGGGAPDTQYF TGCAGTGCTAGAGACTGGGGCGGGGGGGCCCCAGATACGCAGTATTTT TRBJ2-3 few TRBV20-1 16 TRBD2
CASSPSQGRQAFF TGTGCCAGCAGCCCCTCTCAGGGGCGTCAAGCTTTCTTT TRBJ1-1 NA TRBV6-2/TRBV6-3 13 NA
CASSLARTQNTGELFF TGTGCCAGCAGCTTAGCGCGGACACAAAACACCGGGGAGCTGTTTTTT TRBJ2-2 NA TRBV7-9 16 NA
CASYTPNTGELFF TGTGCCAGCTACACCCCGAACACCGGGGAGCTGTTTTTT TRBJ2-2 few TRBV6-2/TRBV6-3 13 NA
CASSHPLAQVDYGYTF TGTGCCAGCAGCCACCCATTGGCACAGGTGGACTATGGCTACACCTTC TRBJ1-2 few TRBV7-9 16 NA
CASSEARGLDAFF TGTGCCAGCAGTGAAGCGCGGGGGTTGGACGCTTTCTTT TRBJ1-1 NA TRBV6-1 13 NA
CSVEGSGSYNEQFF TGCAGCGTTGAAGGAAGTGGCTCCTACAATGAGCAGTTCTTC TRBJ2-1 NA TRBV29-1 14 NA
CASSGGTSVKDTQYF TGTGCCAGCAGCGGCGGGACTAGCGTAAAAGATACGCAGTATTTT TRBJ2-3 once TRBV2 15 TRBD2
CASSQDVRSPNTGELFF TGTGCCAGCAGCCAAGACGTGAGAAGCCCGAACACCGGGGAGCTGTTTTTT TRBJ2-2 few TRBV14 17 NA
CASMTSGNTIYF TGTGCCAGCATGACTTCTGGAAACACCATATATTTT TRBJ1-3 NA TRBV7-9 12 NA
CATSDGKGLLYDEQFF TGTGCCACCAGTGATGGGAAGGGACTACTCTACGATGAGCAGTTCTTC TRBJ2-1 few TRBV24-1 16 TRBD2
CASSPLGQGPLSEQYF TGTGCCAGCAGTCCGCTAGGACAGGGGCCCCTCTCCGAGCAGTACTTC TRBJ2-7 NA TRBV6-6 16 TRBD1
CSATVVNEQYF TGCAGTGCGACGGTGGTTAACGAGCAGTACTTC TRBJ2-7 few TRBV20-1 11 NA
CASSGSPSYNEQFF TGCGCCAGCAGCGGGTCCCCCTCCTACAATGAGCAGTTCTTC TRBJ2-1 NA TRBV5-1 14 NA
CASSLSTGANVLTF TGTGCCAGCAGCTTATCAACTGGGGCCAACGTCCTGACTTTC TRBJ2-6 many TRBV7-6 14 NA
CATEDRAYGYTF TGTGCCACCGAGGACAGGGCCTATGGCTACACCTTC TRBJ1-2 few TRBV10-3 12 TRBD1
CAISELLAGELFF TGTGCCATCAGTGAGTTGCTAGCCGGGGAGCTGTTTTTT TRBJ2-2 NA TRBV10-3 13 NA
CSVKRRGAQETQYF TGCAGCGTCAAGAGGCGGGGGGCCCAAGAGACCCAGTACTTC TRBJ2-5 NA TRBV29-1 14 TRBD2
CASSPRFSSFDNEQFF TGCGCCAGCAGCCCCCGTTTCTCCTCGTTTGACAATGAGCAGTTCTTC TRBJ2-1 NA TRBV4-3 16 NA
CASSSIIREDTKETQYF TGTGCCAGCAGCTCCATCATCCGGGAGGATACAAAAGAGACCCAGTACTTC TRBJ2-5 NA TRBV11-2 17 TRBD2
CASSAQGAREQFF TGTGCCAGCAGCGCACAGGGGGCGCGGGAGCAGTTCTTC TRBJ2-1 few TRBV7-9 13 TRBD1
CSARPSGLYTDTQYF TGCAGTGCTAGACCCAGCGGGCTATACACAGATACGCAGTATTTT TRBJ2-3 few TRBV20-1 15 NA
CASSYVGSGRQETQYF TGTGCCAGCAGTTACGTGGGCAGCGGGCGGCAAGAGACCCAGTACTTC TRBJ2-5 NA TRBV6-5 16 NA
CATSDLMFGELFF TGTGCCACCAGTGATTTGATGTTCGGGGAGCTGTTTTTT TRBJ2-2 few TRBV24-1 13 NA
CASSPGGAGGLWNEQFF TGCGCCAGCAGCCCTGGGGGAGCGGGAGGGCTCTGGAATGAGCAGTTCTTC TRBJ2-1 NA TRBV4-1 17 TRBD2
CASSPRQGNSGANVLTF TGTGCCAGCAGCCCCCGTCAGGGAAACTCTGGGGCCAACGTCCTGACTTTC TRBJ2-6 few TRBV9 17 NA
CSVEYLREGPGNEQFF TGCAGCGTTGAATATTTGCGGGAGGGGCCTGGCAATGAGCAGTTCTTC TRBJ2-1 few TRBV29-1 16 TRBD2
CASSPGHLGQQYF TGTGCCAGCAGTCCGGGACACCTCGGGCAGCAGTACTTC TRBJ2-7 NA TRBV3-1 13 NA
CAISPPGPVRTQYF TGTGCCATCAGTCCCCCCGGCCCAGTCCGCACGCAGTATTTT TRBJ2-3 NA TRBV10-3 14 NA
CASSLQGQSYGYTF TGTGCCAGCAGTCTGCAGGGGCAGTCCTATGGCTACACCTTC TRBJ1-2 few TRBV25-1 14 NA
CASSATGGNSYNEQFF TGTGCCAGCAGCGCCACCGGCGGGAACTCCTACAATGAGCAGTTCTTC TRBJ2-1 few TRBV9 16 NA